This T cell receptor beta chain was found in a study of CD8 T cells in ankylosing spondylitis. The germline V and J ends were trimmed by 4 bases and 0 bases, with 14 bases remaining between them. The CDR3 is 16 amino acids. The germline V gene encodes CDR1 SGHRS and CDR2 YFSETQ. TCRdb redid the calling of the 5' RACE reads with MiXCR, one entry per CDR3 protein. The sample consists of about 450,000 distinct CDR3 sequences, about 24% of them appearing once. General study findings and limits: Roughly eight highly homologous variants formed a TCR beta motif that appeared characteristic of ankylosing spondylitis blood.

Concerning this clonotype itself: Its antigen is not known.

The rearrangement uses TRBV5-1 and TRBJ2-1; D is unresolved. The sample was blood, either unsorted or a sorted T cell fraction (not recorded which). This TCR derives from a male donor with ankylosing spondylitis. The CDR3: CASSTTPQASYNEQFF. The CDR3 region has the DNA TGCGCCAGCAGCACCACACCACAAGCCTCCTACAATGAGCAGTTCTTC.